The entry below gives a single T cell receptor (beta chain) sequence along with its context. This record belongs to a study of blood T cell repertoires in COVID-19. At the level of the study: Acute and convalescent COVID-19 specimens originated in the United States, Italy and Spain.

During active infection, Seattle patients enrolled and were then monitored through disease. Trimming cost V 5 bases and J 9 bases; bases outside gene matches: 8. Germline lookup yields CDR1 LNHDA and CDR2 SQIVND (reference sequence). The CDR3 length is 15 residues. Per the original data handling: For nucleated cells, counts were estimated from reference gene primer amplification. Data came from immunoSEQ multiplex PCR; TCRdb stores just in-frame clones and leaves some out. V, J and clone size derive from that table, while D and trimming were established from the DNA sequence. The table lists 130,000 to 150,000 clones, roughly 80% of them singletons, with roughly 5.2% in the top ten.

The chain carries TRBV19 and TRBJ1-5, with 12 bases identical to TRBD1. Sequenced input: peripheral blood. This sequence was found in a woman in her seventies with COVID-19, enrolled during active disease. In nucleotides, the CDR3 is TGTGCCAGTAGTTGGGGACAGGGGGCTAGCCGGCCCCAGCATTTT. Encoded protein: CASSWGQGASRPQHF.